This entry lists 27 T cell receptor beta chains sequenced from one sample in a study of blood T cell repertoires in COVID-19. The table came from immunoSEQ multiplex PCR; TCRdb's copy has only in-frame clones and leaves some out. In the table there are approximately 250,000 clones, 85% to 90% of which are singletons. Specimen: PBMCs or T cells enriched from blood (not recorded which). The receptors were gathered from a woman aged 25 to 39 with acute COVID-19.

The J gene is TRBJ1-1, the V gene TRBV5-1, with a weak D call TRBD1 (6 bases). Germline V gene sequence: CDR1 SGHRS, CDR2 YFSETQ. The CDR3 sequence is 15 residues long. Trimming pared 4 bases from V and 6 bases from J, leaving 19 bases between. The CDR3 sequence: CASSERTDRTPEAFF. DNA for the CDR3: TGCGCCAGCAGCGAACGGACAGACCGAACCCCTGAAGCTTTCTTT.

The V gene is TRBV5-1, the J gene TRBJ1-4; possible D gene TRBD1, 5 bases. CDR3 length equals 15 residues. Germline lookup yields CDR1 SGHRS and CDR2 YFSETQ. V shed 0 bases and J shed 2 bases, with 8 bases lying between them. The CDR3 sequence: CASSLVSGTNEKLFF. The CDR3 DNA follows: TGCGCCAGCAGCTTGGTTTCAGGGACTAATGAAAAACTGTTTTTT. Full variable domain (missing parts from reference TRBV5-1 and TRBJ1-4): KAGVTQTPRYLIKTRGQQVTLSCSPISGHRSVSWYQQTPGQGLQFLFEYFSETQRNKGNFPGRFSGRQFSNSRSEMNVSTLELGDSALYLCASSLVSGTNEKLFFGSGTQLSVL.

A word on this clone: The same CDR3 also results from other DNA sequences found in this sample. V and J are TRBV9 and TRBJ2-7; 11 bases are shared with TRBD2. CDR1 is SGDLS, CDR2 YYNGEE, per germline. The CDR3 is made up of 14 amino acids. The V and J ends lost 2 bases and 5 bases, in that order; junction bases with no gene match: 3. Written as DNA, the CDR3 is TGTGCCAGCAGCGTTAGCGGGAGGGAGGACGAGCAGTACTTC. Translating gives CASSVSGREDEQYF.

On this clone: Other DNA sequences from this sample encode an identical CDR3 as well. V usage is TRBV11-1 and J usage is TRBJ2-1; TRBD2 aligns across 12 bases. J lost 3 bases, V lost 2 bases, and 2 bases had no gene match. The CDR3 consists of 16 residues. CDR1 is SGHAT and CDR2 is FQDESV in the germline V gene (reference sequence). This CDR3 is CASSLRLAGDYNEQFF. The CDR3 DNA follows: TGTGCCAGCAGCTTACGACTAGCGGGAGACTACAATGAGCAGTTCTTC.

The rearrangement joins TRBV11-3 to TRBJ2-1; 12 nucleotides match TRBD2. Germline CDR1 reads SGHNT; CDR2 reads YENEEA. The V segment lost 1 base and the J segment 8 bases; nucleotides outside the gene matches: 18. This CDR3 is 20 amino acids long. CDR3 bases: TGTGCCAGCAGCTTAGGACTAGCGGGAGACGTCCTTGGGAAGCGGGATGAGCAGTTCTTC. It translates to CASSLGLAGDVLGKRDEQFF.

J is TRBJ2-7 and V is TRBV5-1, with 7 bases matching TRBD1. The V gene's germline CDR1 is SGHRS and CDR2 YFSETQ. The CDR3 totals 15 residues. J lost 5 bases, V lost 3 bases, and 11 bases had no gene match. The CDR3: CASSYPSGGRHEQYF. In nucleotides, the CDR3 is TGCGCCAGCAGCTACCCTTCAGGGGGAAGACACGAGCAGTACTTC. The full variable domain, rest sourced from reference TRBV5-1 and TRBJ2-7, is KAGVTQTPRYLIKTRGQQVTLSCSPISGHRSVSWYQQTPGQGLQFLFEYFSETQRNKGNFPGRFSGRQFSNSRSEMNVSTLELGDSALYLCASSYPSGGRHEQYFGPGTRLTVT.

The rearrangement links TRBV24-1 to TRBJ2-7; D remains unclear. The length of the CDR3 is 14 residues. V gave up 1 base and J gave up 2 bases, with 8 bases separating them. CDR1 KGHDR and CDR2 SFDVKD come from the germline V gene. CDR3 in DNA: TGTGCCACCAGTGATTTTTACGGTACCTACGAGCAGTACTTC. Amino acids: CATSDFYGTYEQYF.

V is TRBV19 and J is TRBJ2-2, with 11 positions matching TRBD2. Trimming at V came to 0 bases and at J to 6 bases, leaving 6 bases not matched to a gene. CDR1 and CDR2 (germline): LNHDA, SQIVND (reference sequence). This CDR3 region has 17 residues. The CDR3 is CASSIDPGTSGSGELFF. DNA for the CDR3: TGTGCCAGTAGTATAGATCCCGGGACTAGCGGATCCGGGGAGCTGTTTTTT.

The chain combines TRBV2 with TRBJ1-5; D call uncertain. This CDR3 contains 14 residues. Germline V gene data show CDR1 as SNHLY and CDR2 as FYNNEI. V lost 3 bases and J lost 2, with 8 bases in between. In DNA form, the CDR3 reads TGTGCCAGCAGTGAGGGCGAAGGCAATCAGCCCCAGCATTTT. Amino acid sequence: CASSEGEGNQPQHF.

CDR3 in DNA: TGCGCCAGCAGTGAGTTCGCTAGCGGGAGAGGCAATGAGCAGTTCTTC. Amino acids: CASSEFASGRGNEQFF. J is TRBJ2-1 and V is TRBV10-2; TRBD2 matches at 10 bases. V shed 1 base and J 6 bases; nucleotides not matched to a gene: 6. CDR1 WSHSY and CDR2 SAAADI come from the germline V gene. The CDR3 length is 16 residues.

This clone was found once. CDR3 nucleotide sequence: TGTGCCACCAGTGATCCCTCCCCGAGCTCCTACAATGAGCAGTTCTTC. Translating gives CATSDPSPSSYNEQFF. The genes are TRBV24-1 and TRBJ2-1; D ambiguous. V lost 3 bases, J lost 0 bases, and 11 bases lay in between. The length of the CDR3 is 16 residues. Germline V gives CDR1 KGHDR, CDR2 SFDVKD.

This clone was counted a few times. This rearrangement joins TRBV28 to TRBJ2-6, with D possibly matching TRBD1 (5 bases). The CDR3 runs to 14 residues. Germline CDR1 and CDR2: MDHEN and SYDVKM. V gave up 7 bases and J gave up 3 bases, with 10 bases separating them. The CDR3 loop reads CASIRGGGANVLTF. CDR3 nucleotide sequence: TGTGCCAGCATAAGGGGCGGTGGGGCCAACGTCCTGACTTTC.

The chain carries TRBV6-1 and TRBJ2-5; 12 nucleotides align to TRBD1. V lost 3 bases and J lost 4; bases outside the gene matches: 3. Germline V gives CDR1 MNHNS, CDR2 SASEGT. The length of the CDR3 is 15 residues. Here the CDR3 DNA reads TGTGCCAGCAGTGATGGGACAGGGGGCGGAGAGACCCAGTACTTC. Its protein product is CASSDGTGGGETQYF.

The chain is built from TRBV7-9 and TRBJ2-7; 7 bases align to TRBD1. The CDR3 loop spans 15 amino acids. Germline V CDR1 and CDR2: SEHNR, FQNEAQ (reference sequence). Germline trimming cut 1 base from V and 3 bases from J; bases unmatched to any gene: 6. The CDR3 region has the DNA TGTGCCAGCAGCTTAGTAGGGGACAGCGTCTACGAGCAGTACTTC. This codes for CASSLVGDSVYEQYF.

The CDR3 DNA reads as TGTGCCAGCAGTTCATCCGGGACACTCGTCGCTACGCAGTATTTT. Its translation is CASSSSGTLVATQYF. The J gene is TRBJ2-3, the V gene TRBV27; D possibly corresponds to TRBD1 (6 bases). The CDR3 totals 15 residues. V was trimmed by 4 bases and J by 8 bases, leaving 19 bases between them. The V gene's germline CDR1 is MNHEY and CDR2 SMNVEV (reference sequence).

The chain couples TRBV5-4 to TRBJ1-1, with 7 nucleotides matching TRBD1. J gave up 5 bases and V 0 bases, and 4 bases lay outside the gene matches. Germline CDR1 SGHNT, CDR2 YYREEE (reference sequence). This CDR3 is built from 14 residues. The CDR3 is CASSLDRGLTEAFF. The CDR3 DNA sequence: TGTGCCAGCAGCTTGGACAGGGGATTGACTGAAGCTTTCTTT.

The CDR3 is CATHKEQGYNQPQHF. CDR3 DNA sequence: TGTGCCACGCACAAGGAACAGGGTTACAATCAGCCCCAGCATTTT. The V gene is TRBV6-8, the J gene TRBJ1-5; maybe TRBD1 (6 bases). CDR1 MNHGY and CDR2 SAAAGT come from the germline V gene. V gave up 10 bases and J gave up 3 bases, with 19 bases separating them. There are 15 residues in the CDR3.

CDR3 bases: TGTGCCAGTAGTCCTTCGAGCGGGAGGGACTATGAGCAGTTCTTC. Translation: CASSPSSGRDYEQFF. The chain combines TRBV19 with TRBJ2-1; 10 positions match TRBD2. Germline V gene sequence: CDR1 LNHDA, CDR2 SQIVND (reference sequence). The CDR3 length is 15 residues. V shed 5 bases and J 8 bases; nucleotides not matched to a gene: 9. The variable domain in full, completed from reference TRBV19 and TRBJ2-1, reads DGGITQSPKYLFRKEGQNVTLSCEQNLNHDAMYWYRQDPGQGLRLIYYSQIVNDFQKGDIAEGYSVSREKKESFPLTVTSAQKNPTAFYLCASSPSSGRDYEQFFGPGTRLTVL.

The CDR3 sequence: CASSYLQGADGYTF. DNA of the CDR3: TGTGCCAGCAGCTACCTACAGGGGGCAGATGGCTACACCTTC. The rearrangement links TRBV7-9 to TRBJ1-2; 9 nucleotides agree with TRBD1. From germline, CDR1 is SEHNR and CDR2 FQNEAQ (reference sequence). V was pared by 4 bases and J by 6 bases, with 6 bases of the junction left unmatched. The CDR3 has 14 amino acids.

V is TRBV30 and J is TRBJ2-7; TRBD2 matches 9 bases. The CDR3 totals 13 residues. With V trimmed by 8 bases and J by 2 bases, 7 bases remained unmatched. Per the germline V gene, CDR1 is GTSNPN and CDR2 is SVGIG (reference sequence). The CDR3 DNA sequence: TGTGCCCACTATAGCGGGAGTCCCTACGAGCAGTACTTC. Translated, it gives CAHYSGSPYEQYF.

This clone is a singleton in its sample. The chain has TRBV19 and TRBJ2-1; 9 positions agree with TRBD1. This CDR3 region has 16 residues. The germline CDR1 and CDR2 sequences are LNHDA and SQIVND (reference sequence). After removal of 5 bases from V and 7 bases from J, the junction contained 12 bases not matched to a gene. The CDR3 nucleotides are TGTGCCAGTAGTTCCCCCGCCGGGACAGGGATTAATGAGCAGTTCTTC. As protein: CASSSPAGTGINEQFF.

The table lists this clone with a count of one. V usage is TRBV7-3 and J usage is TRBJ2-2, with D maybe TRBD2 (6 bases). The CDR3 is made up of 16 amino acids. CDR1 SGHTA and CDR2 FQGTGA come from the germline V gene. V was trimmed by 5 bases and J by 3 bases, leaving 16 bases between them. CDR3 sequence reads: CASSRTGTADTGELFF. As DNA, the CDR3 is TGTGCCAGCAGCCGAACCGGGACTGCAGACACCGGGGAGCTGTTTTTT.

The sample holds a few counts of this clone. The chain recombines TRBV5-1 with TRBJ1-1; D remains unclear. Trimming shortened V by 0 bases and J by 6 bases, and 18 bases separated the two germline ends. The CDR3 is made up of 16 amino acids. In germline, CDR1 is SGHRS, CDR2 YFSETQ. CDR3 loop: CASSLESQEVRPEAFF. The DNA for the CDR3 is TGCGCCAGCAGCTTGGAGTCGCAAGAGGTTCGGCCTGAAGCTTTCTTT.

The V gene is TRBV5-4, the J gene TRBJ1-1; no reliable D call. V lost 4 bases and J 8 bases, leaving 12 bases between the germline ends. Germline V CDR1 and CDR2: SGHNT, YYREEE (reference sequence). The CDR3 spans 12 residues. The CDR3 sequence: CASSPGVGEAFF. CDR3 DNA sequence: TGTGCCAGCAGCCCCGGGGTTGGGGAAGCTTTCTTT.

The chain uses TRBV7-9 and TRBJ2-7; maybe TRBD2 (6 bases). Germline V lookup: CDR1 SEHNR, CDR2 FQNEAQ (reference sequence). Trimming took 3 bases from V and 5 from J, leaving 17 bases between them. This CDR3 spans 15 amino acids. In DNA form, the CDR3 reads TGTGCCAGCAGCTTGGGACTCCTGATCAATAACGAGCAGTACTTC. Its translation is CASSLGLLINNEQYF. Based on the CDR3 plus reference TRBV7-9 and TRBJ2-7, the full variable domain is DTGVSQNPRHKITKRGQNVTFRCDPISEHNRLYWYRQTLGQGPEFLTYFQNEAQLEKSRLLSDRFSAERPKGSFSTLEIQRTEQGDSAMYLCASSLGLLINNEQYFGPGTRLTVT.

In its sample, this clone was seen once. Other DNA sequences in this specimen translate into the identical CDR3. The chain links TRBV19 to TRBJ1-5, with 12 nucleotides matching TRBD1. This CDR3 contains 16 residues. Germline CDR1 reads LNHDA; CDR2 reads SQIVND (reference sequence). The trim removed 3 bases at V and 4 bases at J, leaving 4 bases unmatched. CDR3 sequence (DNA): TGTGCCAGTAGTATCGGGACAGGGGGCGGGAATCAGCCCCAGCATTTT. Translated: CASSIGTGGGNQPQHF. Supplemented by reference TRBV19 and TRBJ1-5, the full variable domain reads DGGITQSPKYLFRKEGQNVTLSCEQNLNHDAMYWYRQDPGQGLRLIYYSQIVNDFQKGDIAEGYSVSREKKESFPLTVTSAQKNPTAFYLCASSIGTGGGNQPQHFGDGTRLSIL.

The V gene is TRBV12-5, the J gene TRBJ2-2; D is uncertain. V lost 0 bases and J 9 bases, leaving 5 bases between the germline ends. This CDR3 spans 12 amino acids. CDR1 is LGHNT, CDR2 FRNRAP, per germline. CDR3 sequence: CASGLVNRELFF. The CDR3 DNA reads TGTGCTAGTGGTTTGGTAAATAGGGAGCTGTTTTTT.